This T cell receptor beta chain appears in the sequencing data of a study of T cells in Graves' hyperthyroidism and ophthalmopathy. The CDR3 regions of TCR beta were amplified from RNA transcripts. A set of HTBI primers served as the primers for a first-round RT-PCR of the TCR CDR3. TCRdb processed the multiplex PCR reads anew with MiXCR; each CDR3 protein has one entry. The data contain 270,000 or so distinct CDR3 sequences, 25% of them singletons. Not enrolled were patients with uncontrolled infection, other autoimmune disease, pregnancy or lactation. Ten or more counts support this clonotype. The germline V gene has CDR1 MNHNS and CDR2 SASEGT. Trimming took 6 bases from V and 3 from J, leaving 15 bases between them. CDR3 length equals 15 residues.

The chain combines TRBV6-1 with TRBJ1-5; D is uncertain. Sequencing was carried out using blood. The sequence was collected from a middle-aged man with Graves' hyperthyroidism that later progressed to Graves' ophthalmopathy. The CDR3 DNA reads TGTGCCAGCAGGGACCCCCCGGAGCTCAATCAGCCCCAGCATTTT. The encoded protein is CASRDPPELNQPQHF.